This T cell receptor (beta chain) derives from a study of CD8+CD57+ T cells in acquired aplastic anemia. About the research overall: Sorted CD4+ plus CD8+ cells gave DNA averaging 3.2 ug. Whole-study results and caveats: The CD8+ Simpson's diversity of patients and controls was not significantly different.

Worth noting for this clonotype: Its antigen is not identified.

TCR beta VDJ and CDR3 profiles were obtained from a genomic DNA template. TCRdb re-called the reads with MiXCR, one entry per CDR3 protein. Of approximately 80,000 distinct CDR3 sequences in the sample, 60% to 75% were seen once. Germline loops: CDR1 SNHLY, CDR2 FYNNEI. The CDR3 is made up of 17 amino acids. The V end lost 6 bases, the J end lost 0 bases, and 18 bases lay between the germline ends. Sequencing involved patients with CD8+CD57+ cell expansion previously shown by flow cytometry. Severe acquired aplastic anemia was diagnosed in all patients. There was no therapy given to any patient before the blood sampling took place.

The chain couples TRBV2 to TRBJ1-3; D remains ambiguous. The sequence derives from a human donor with aplastic anemia. Sequencing was done on a sample of sorted CD4+, CD8+, or CD8+CD57+ T cells (not recorded which) from PBMCs. CDR3 loop: CASSHDIHDISGNTIYF. CDR3 nucleotide sequence: TGTGCCAGCAGCCATGACATTCACGATATCTCTGGAAACACCATATATTTT.